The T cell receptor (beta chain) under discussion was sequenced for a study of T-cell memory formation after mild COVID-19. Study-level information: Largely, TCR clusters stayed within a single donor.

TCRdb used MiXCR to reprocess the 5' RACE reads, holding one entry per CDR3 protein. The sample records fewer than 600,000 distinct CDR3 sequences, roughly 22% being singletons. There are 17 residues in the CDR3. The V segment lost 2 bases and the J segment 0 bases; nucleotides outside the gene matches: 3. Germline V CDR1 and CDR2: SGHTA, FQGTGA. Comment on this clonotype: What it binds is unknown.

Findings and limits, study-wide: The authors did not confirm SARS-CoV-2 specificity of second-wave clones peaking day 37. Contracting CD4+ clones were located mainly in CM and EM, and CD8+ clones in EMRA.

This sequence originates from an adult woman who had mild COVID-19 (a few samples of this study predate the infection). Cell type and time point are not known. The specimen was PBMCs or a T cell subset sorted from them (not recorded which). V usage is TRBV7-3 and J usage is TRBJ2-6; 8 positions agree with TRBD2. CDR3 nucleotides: TGTGCCAGCAGCTTAGGCGGGACTAGCTCTGGGGCCAACGTCCTGACTTTC. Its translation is CASSLGGTSSGANVLTF.